The 23 T cell receptor beta chains listed next were all sequenced from one sample in a study of shared clonotypes between healthy human individuals (dated by TCRdb to the early 2020s). The library was made by the immunoSEQ multiplex PCR assay. TCRdb's version of the immuneACCESS table is confined to in-frame rearrangements and falls short of the full clone set. An unresolved V gene accounts for under half of the shortfall where checked; the remainder is of unknown origin. The sample data list roughly 2.5 million clones, and about 92% of these were observed just once. The top ten constitute around 0.14% of the sample. Source material: naive CD4+ T cells sorted from blood. According to the study, the label for this sample's cell subset or site signals: CD45RA+ positively selected. The receptors derive from a young man in good health.

The J gene is TRBJ1-3, the V gene TRBV9; tentative D call: TRBD1 (5 bases). Germline V lookup: CDR1 SGDLS, CDR2 YYNGEE. CDR3 length equals 18 residues. V was trimmed by 4 bases and J by 4 bases, leaving 24 bases between them. The DNA of the CDR3 is TGTGCCAGCAGCCCGGAGGGCCGGGGACCGCGGGGAGGAAACACCATATATTTT. Amino acids: CASSPEGRGPRGGNTIYF.

The chain couples TRBV7-2 to TRBJ1-1; no clear D gene. Trimming took off 5 bases at V and 1 base at J, with 8 bases between the two ends. There are 13 residues in the CDR3. Germline V CDR1 and CDR2: SGHTA, FQGNSA. DNA for the CDR3: TGTGCCAGCAGCGTCTCCGGGAACACTGAAGCTTTCTTT. Protein product: CASSVSGNTEAFF.

The V call is TRBV5-1, the J call TRBJ1-2; tentative D call: TRBD1 (6 bases). V shed 1 base and J shed 4 bases, with 14 bases lying between them. Germline-derived CDR1 and CDR2 are SGHRS and YFSETQ. The CDR3 has 15 residues. CDR3 sequence reads: CASSLSAGEPYGYTF. Written as DNA, the CDR3 is TGCGCCAGCAGCTTGTCGGCAGGGGAGCCCTATGGCTACACCTTC.

The V and J genes are TRBV18 and TRBJ2-7; no firm D call. CDR3 length equals 14 residues. Germline CDR1 and CDR2: KGHSH and LQKENI. The ends were cut back, 3 bases at V and 9 bases at J, with 18 bases in the middle. DNA of the CDR3: TGTGCCAGCTCACCGTCCTCGGACCTTCACGGGCAGTACTTC. It is translated as CASSPSSDLHGQYF.

CDR3 residues: CASISGTSVSYEQYF. CDR3 DNA sequence: TGTGCCAGCATTTCTGGGACTAGCGTATCCTACGAGCAGTACTTC. This chain joins TRBV2 and TRBJ2-7; 10 positions agree with TRBD2. The V and J ends lost 7 bases and 1 base, in that order; junction bases with no gene match: 7. Looked up from germline, CDR1 is SNHLY and CDR2 is FYNNEI. This CDR3 comprises 15 residues.

CDR3 sequence reads: CASSSDPASIGTDTQYF. The CDR3 DNA follows: TGTGCCAGCAGCAGTGACCCGGCTAGTATCGGTACAGATACGCAGTATTTT. This chain links TRBV5-4 with TRBJ2-3; D remains ambiguous. Germline V gene lookup returns CDR1 SGHNT and CDR2 YYREEE (reference sequence). Trimming left V 4 bases short and J 3 bases short, with 21 bases between. The CDR3 loop spans 17 amino acids.

This chain connects TRBV19 to TRBJ1-2; no firm D call. The CDR3 consists of 15 residues. Germline assignment: CDR1 LNHDA and CDR2 SQIVND (reference sequence). V was shortened by 4 bases and J by 7 bases, with 19 bases between the two germline ends. This chain's CDR3 is CASSKVRDSNRGYTF. The DNA for the CDR3 is TGTGCCAGTAGTAAGGTACGGGATTCTAATCGTGGCTACACCTTC.

J is TRBJ2-2 and V is TRBV2; D is uncertain. Trimming took 9 bases from V and 1 from J, leaving 9 bases between them. Germline CDR1 and CDR2: SNHLY and FYNNEI. The CDR3 covers 13 residues. CDR3 nucleotides: TGTGCCAGTGGACGGATGAACACCGGGGAGCTGTTTTTT. It is translated as CASGRMNTGELFF.

Details on this clone: The same CDR3 is also encoded by other DNA sequences in this sample. The chain links TRBV5-6 to TRBJ2-7; 9 bases are shared with TRBD2. This CDR3 is 14 amino acids long. The V and J ends lost 1 base and 3 bases, in that order; junction bases with no gene match: 2. CDR1 SGHDT and CDR2 YYEEEE come from the germline V gene. The CDR3 DNA reads as TGTGCCAGCAGCTTGAGCGGGAGGTACTACGAGCAGTACTTC. Encoded protein: CASSLSGRYYEQYF. Supplemented by reference TRBV5-6 and TRBJ2-7, the full variable domain reads DAGVTQSPTHLIKTRGQQVTLRCSPKSGHDTVSWYQQALGQGPQFIFQYYEEEERQRGNFPDRFSGHQFPNYSSELNVNALLLGDSALYLCASSLSGRYYEQYFGPGTRLTVT.

Notes on this clone: Additional DNA sequences in this sample encode the identical CDR3. The chain uses TRBV5-1 and TRBJ2-2; no definite D call. V was trimmed by 0 bases and J by 7 bases, leaving 7 bases between them. This CDR3 contains 13 residues. Germline values: CDR1 SGHRS, CDR2 YFSETQ. CDR3 DNA: TGCGCCAGCAGCTTGGGCCTGAGCGGGGAGCTGTTTTTT. It encodes CASSLGLSGELFF.

This chain joins TRBV10-3 and TRBJ2-5; D unclear. The J call may be mistaken, given a closer DNA end match to TRBJ2-7. The length of the CDR3 is 13 residues. Germline CDR1 is ENHRY and CDR2 is SYGVKD. The CDR3 loop is CAIMGRLGYEQYF. Here the CDR3 DNA reads TGTGCCATCATGGGAAGGCTCGGATACGAGCAGTACTTC.

The chain couples TRBV5-4 to TRBJ2-3, with TRBD2 identical over 11 bases. V shed 5 bases, J shed 0 bases, and the junction held 11 bases outside the gene matches. The CDR3 totals 18 residues. Germline lookup yields CDR1 SGHNT and CDR2 YYREEE (reference sequence). The CDR3 nucleotides read TGTGCCAGCAGGTCAGGGACTAGCGGTTACACTAGCACAGATACGCAGTATTTT. Its protein is CASRSGTSGYTSTDTQYF. Complete variable domain (other parts from reference TRBV5-4 and TRBJ2-3): ETGVTQSPTHLIKTRGQQVTLRCSSQSGHNTVSWYQQALGQGPQFIFQYYREEENGRGNFPPRFSGLQFPNYSSELNVNALELDDSALYLCASRSGTSGYTSTDTQYFGPGTRLTVL.

The chain combines TRBV2 with TRBJ2-3; no clear D gene. The CDR3 loop spans 12 amino acids. The germline V gene encodes CDR1 SNHLY and CDR2 FYNNEI. V was pared by 6 bases and J by 4 bases, with 8 bases between. CDR3 in amino acids: CASSYSPDTQYF. The CDR3 DNA reads TGTGCCAGCAGCTACAGTCCAGATACGCAGTATTTT.

The chain is built from TRBV19 and TRBJ2-1; 15 bases map to TRBD2. Trimming cost V 7 bases and J 6 bases; bases outside gene matches: 10. CDR1 is LNHDA and CDR2 is SQIVND in the germline V gene (reference sequence). The length of the CDR3 is 17 residues. As DNA, the CDR3 is TGTGCCAGTATTCCCGGGACTAGCGGGGGGCCGGGCAATGAGCAGTTCTTC. This translates into CASIPGTSGGPGNEQFF.

V usage is TRBV7-9 and J usage is TRBJ2-6; 12 bases map to TRBD1. V was pared by 5 bases and J by 3 bases, with 8 bases of the junction left unmatched. From germline, CDR1 is SEHNR and CDR2 FQNEAQ (reference sequence). This CDR3 is 18 amino acids long. The chain's CDR3 is CASSKGTGGIFGANVLTF. The CDR3 nucleotides read TGTGCCAGCAGCAAGGGGACAGGGGGCATCTTTGGGGCCAACGTCCTGACTTTC.

The J gene is TRBJ2-5, the V gene TRBV7-8; 8 positions match TRBD2. With V trimmed by 1 base and J by 4 bases, 8 bases remained unmatched. The germline V gene encodes CDR1 SGHVS and CDR2 FQNEAQ. The CDR3 sequence is 16 residues long. CDR3 nucleotide sequence: TGTGCCAGCAGCTTAGGTGCGGGACTAGATCGAGAGACCCAGTACTTC. This gives the protein CASSLGAGLDRETQYF.

The chain uses TRBV7-9 and TRBJ2-5; D possibly uses TRBD1 or TRBD2 (6 bases each). The ends were cut back, 5 bases at V and 5 bases at J, with 18 bases in the middle. The CDR3 runs to 15 residues. Germline-derived CDR1 and CDR2 are SEHNR and FQNEAQ (reference sequence). The CDR3 is CASSIGGLKAETQYF. DNA for the CDR3: TGTGCCAGCAGCATAGGGGGGTTGAAGGCGGAGACCCAGTACTTC.

The chain combines TRBV4-1 with TRBJ1-6; no clear D. Germline V gives CDR1 MGHRA, CDR2 YSYEKL. V lost 0 bases to trimming and J lost 0 bases, with 9 bases between them. CDR3 length: 17 residues. CDR3 coding DNA: TGCGCCAGCAGCCAAGATACGGGGAGCTCCTATAATTCACCCCTCCACTTT. Its protein product is CASSQDTGSSYNSPLHF.

Worth noting for this clone: This specimen includes other DNA sequences encoding the same CDR3. This rearrangement joins TRBV10-3 to TRBJ2-7; D uncertain. Trimming cost V 0 bases and J 1 base, with 7 bases left between them. Germline CDR1 reads ENHRY; CDR2 reads SYGVKD. This CDR3 is built from 14 residues. CDR3 DNA: TGTGCCATCAGTGAGTCGAAAGGGTCCTACGAGCAGTACTTC. Translating it yields CAISESKGSYEQYF.

The CDR3 region is CASSPSPTNTGELFF. As DNA, the CDR3 is TGTGCCAGCAGTCCTAGTCCCACAAACACCGGGGAGCTGTTTTTT. The chain joins TRBV2 to TRBJ2-2; D call uncertain. V lost 5 bases and J lost 2, with 12 bases in between. The germline V gene encodes CDR1 SNHLY and CDR2 FYNNEI. The CDR3 runs 15 residues.

Notes on this clone: Other DNA sequences from this sample encode an identical CDR3 as well. The chain employs TRBV18 and TRBJ1-5, with a weak D call TRBD1 (5 bases). Germline assignment: CDR1 KGHSH and CDR2 LQKENI. Trimming left V 2 bases short and J 5 bases short, with 7 bases between. The CDR3 loop spans 13 amino acids. The CDR3 protein is CASSPFRDQPQHF. The CDR3, as DNA: TGTGCCAGCTCACCATTCAGGGATCAGCCCCAGCATTTT.

The chain carries TRBV21-1 and TRBJ2-7; the table's D call of TRBD1 was not tested on the DNA. TRBV21-1 has pseudogene status. The CDR3 sequence is 16 residues long. This chain's CDR3 is CASSKAHRGASYEQYF. CDR3 nucleotide sequence: TGTGCCAGCAGCAAAGCGCACAGGGGAGCCTCCTACGAGCAGTACTTC.

This clone was seen once. The chain recombines TRBV5-1 with TRBJ2-2; no clear D gene. Germline V lookup: CDR1 SGHRS, CDR2 YFSETQ. The V and J ends lost 0 bases and 4 bases respectively, with 10 bases between them. The CDR3 extends over 15 amino acids. The CDR3 spells CASSLAPLGTGELFF. The CDR3 bases are TGCGCCAGCAGCTTGGCACCCCTCGGCACCGGGGAGCTGTTTTTT.